The 23 T cell receptor beta chains given below trace back to one sample, sequenced in a study of T cell clones after liver transplantation. Only in-frame clones appear in the TCRdb table, and some are missing; sequencing was by immunoSEQ multiplex PCR. The profile shows roughly 72,000 clones, approximately 81% of them singletons. Sequenced material: CD4+ T cells from blood, taken around 50 months after liver transplant. The source of these receptors is a human patient who received a liver transplant. The graft donor may have contributed some T cells.

This rearrangement joins TRBV19 to TRBJ1-5; the match to TRBD1 covers 8 bases. V lost 0 bases, J lost 15 bases, and 10 bases stayed unmatched. The CDR3 has 14 residues. Germline V gene data show CDR1 as LNHDA and CDR2 as SQIVND (reference sequence). CDR3 loop: CASSIDRGTGEAHF. The CDR3 nucleotides read TGTGCCAGTAGTATAGATCGGGGGACAGGAGAGGCGCATTTT.

The chain joins TRBV28 to TRBJ2-5; weak D call: TRBD1 (6 bases). This CDR3 comprises 14 residues. Trimming stripped 3 bases from V and 5 bases from J, with 13 bases between. Germline values: CDR1 MDHEN, CDR2 SYDVKM. Here the CDR3 reads CASSLAGVRETQYF. In DNA form, the CDR3 reads TGTGCCAGCAGTTTGGCAGGGGTCCGGGAGACCCAGTACTTC.

CDR3 nucleotide sequence: TGTGCCAGCAGCTGGGACGGACCCTACAATGAGCAGTTCTTC. Protein sequence: CASSWDGPYNEQFF. This chain joins TRBV7-2 and TRBJ2-1, with D possibly being TRBD1 or TRBD2 (5 bases each). Looked up from germline, CDR1 is SGHTA and CDR2 is FQGNSA. The V end lost 4 bases, the J end lost 2 bases, and 9 bases lay between the germline ends. The CDR3 totals 14 residues.

This clone has a handful of counts. The chain joins TRBV6-1 to TRBJ2-1; no definite D call. The CDR3 covers 13 residues. Per germline, CDR1 MNHNS and CDR2 SASEGT. Trimming cost V 7 bases and J 0 bases, with 7 bases left between them. The CDR3 bases are TGTGCCAGCATCAGAGACTCCTACAATGAGCAGTTCTTC. This encodes CASIRDSYNEQFF.

This clone was detected a few times. This chain links TRBV19 with TRBJ1-5, with D possibly TRBD1 on 6 matching bases. This CDR3 comprises 15 residues. Trimming took 1 base from V and 6 from J, leaving 13 bases between them. Looked up from germline, CDR1 is LNHDA and CDR2 is SQIVND (reference sequence). The CDR3 spells CASSIVSGGSQPQHF. CDR3 DNA: TGTGCCAGTAGTATAGTATCTGGGGGCAGTCAGCCCCAGCATTTT.

V and J are TRBV9 and TRBJ2-2; TRBD1 aligns across 7 bases. Germline CDR1 SGDLS, CDR2 YYNGEE. CDR3 length equals 16 residues. After removal of 4 bases from V and 6 bases from J, the junction contained 12 bases not matched to a gene. The CDR3 DNA follows: TGTGCCAGCAGCTTCCGGGGTAGGGACAGCCCCGGGGAGCTGTTTTTT. Encoded protein: CASSFRGRDSPGELFF.

The chain joins TRBV29-1 to TRBJ1-2; D is undetermined. The V gene's germline CDR1 is SQVTM and CDR2 ANQGSEA. The CDR3 spans 15 residues. V was pared by 7 bases and J by 4 bases, with 22 bases between. CDR3 DNA sequence: TGCAGCGGTCTGGGTCTTGGCGGAGCTAGCTATGGCTACACCTTC. As protein: CSGLGLGGASYGYTF.

This sequence joins TRBV19 and TRBJ2-7; D is possibly TRBD2 (6 bases). The CDR3 has 15 amino acids. Trimming shortened V by 3 bases and J by 4 bases, and 16 bases separated the two germline ends. Germline V lookup: CDR1 LNHDA, CDR2 SQIVND (reference sequence). CDR3 coding DNA: TGTGCCAGTAGTATGGGGAATTTCGGGGGTTACGAGCAGTACTTC. Protein: CASSMGNFGGYEQYF.

This clone was observed once. V and J are TRBV29-1 and TRBJ2-3; D remains unclear. Trimming pared 4 bases from V and 4 bases from J, leaving 18 bases between. Per the germline V gene, CDR1 is SQVTM and CDR2 is ANQGSEA. The CDR3 totals 15 residues. This CDR3 is CSVVFGWISPDTQYF. CDR3 bases: TGCAGCGTTGTTTTTGGGTGGATAAGCCCAGATACGCAGTATTTT.

The V call is TRBV29-1, the J call TRBJ2-7, with D possibly TRBD2 on 5 matching bases. This CDR3 contains 12 residues. Trimming shortened V by 4 bases and J by 6 bases, and 13 bases separated the two germline ends. Per germline, CDR1 SQVTM and CDR2 ANQGSEA. The CDR3 bases are TGCAGCGTTGTCCCCGGGAAGGGCGAGCAGTACTTC. It is translated as CSVVPGKGEQYF.

The chain links TRBV6-4 to TRBJ2-3; D uncertain. V lost 4 bases to trimming and J lost 0 bases, with 8 bases between them. The germline CDR1 and CDR2 sequences are MRHNA and SNTAGT. The length of the CDR3 is 14 residues. CDR3 amino acids: CASSALSSTDTQYF. The CDR3 coding sequence is TGTGCCAGCAGTGCCCTCTCTAGCACAGATACGCAGTATTTT.

This clone was observed once. The rearrangement joins TRBV9 to TRBJ1-2, with D hard to call. CDR1 and CDR2 from the germline V gene are SGDLS and YYNGEE. V shed 4 bases and J shed 7 bases, with 14 bases lying between them. The CDR3 is made up of 13 amino acids. CDR3 sequence: CASSITITSGYTF. DNA for the CDR3: TGTGCCAGCAGCATTACTATAACAAGTGGCTACACCTTC.

V and J are TRBV5-6 and TRBJ1-1, with D possibly matching TRBD1 (5 bases). V lost 1 base, J lost 3 bases, and 10 bases lay in between. Per germline, CDR1 SGHDT and CDR2 YYEEEE. The CDR3 extends over 14 amino acids. The CDR3 DNA reads TGTGCCAGCAGCTTGCGATTGGGGGACACTGAAGCTTTCTTT. It specifies CASSLRLGDTEAFF.

The genes are TRBV4-2 and TRBJ2-5, with D possibly being TRBD1 (6 bases). The CDR3 loop spans 17 amino acids. In germline, CDR1 is LGHNA, CDR2 YNFKEQ. V dropped 1 base and J dropped 4 bases, with 19 bases sitting between them. The CDR3 DNA reads as TGTGCCAGCAGCCAAGTCTCAGGGGTGGGGAAGGGAGAGACCCAGTACTTC. The encoded protein is CASSQVSGVGKGETQYF.

CDR3 amino acids: CASSLDSGRNIQYF. As DNA, the CDR3 is TGCGCCAGCAGCTTGGACAGCGGGAGAAACATTCAGTACTTC. This chain joins TRBV5-1 and TRBJ2-4; 8 positions agree with TRBD2. Trimming at V came to 0 bases and at J to 6 bases, leaving 2 bases not matched to a gene. CDR1 is SGHRS and CDR2 is YFSETQ in the germline V gene. The CDR3 is made up of 14 amino acids. Complete variable domain (other parts from reference TRBV5-1 and TRBJ2-4): KAGVTQTPRYLIKTRGQQVTLSCSPISGHRSVSWYQQTPGQGLQFLFEYFSETQRNKGNFPGRFSGRQFSNSRSEMNVSTLELGDSALYLCASSLDSGRNIQYFGAGTRLSVL.

The chain recombines TRBV7-2 with TRBJ2-1, with D tentatively TRBD1 or TRBD2 (5 bases each). This CDR3 is built from 15 residues. In germline, CDR1 is SGHTA, CDR2 FQGNSA. V lost 1 base, J lost 1 base, and 8 bases lay in between. The CDR3 coding sequence is TGTGCCAGCAGCTTAGTGGGACGGTCCTACAATGAGCAGTTCTTC. It yields the protein CASSLVGRSYNEQFF.

The chain is built from TRBV7-3 and TRBJ1-1, with D uncertain. The V end was cut by 2 bases, the J end by 1 base, with 11 bases between. CDR1 and CDR2 from the germline V gene are SGHTA and FQGTGA. The CDR3 loop spans 15 amino acids. The CDR3 DNA reads as TGTGCCAGCAGCTTAGCGGGCAGCCGGAACACTGAAGCTTTCTTT. Translation gives CASSLAGSRNTEAFF. The full variable domain, completed using reference TRBV7-3 and TRBJ1-1, is GAGVSQTPSNKVTEKGKYVELRCDPISGHTALYWYRQSLGQGPEFLIYFQGTGAADDSGLPNDRFFAVRPEGSVSTLKIQRTERGDSAVYLCASSLAGSRNTEAFFGQGTRLTVV.

This chain joins TRBV10-3 and TRBJ2-1, with D unclear. Trimming removed 6 bases at V and 5 bases at J, with 8 bases between. The CDR3 totals 12 residues. Germline V CDR1 and CDR2: ENHRY, SYGVKD. The CDR3 nucleotides are TGTGCCATCAGCCGAACCAACAATGAGCAGTTCTTC. Amino acids: CAISRTNNEQFF.

CDR3 coding DNA: TGCAGCGGGGGGGAGTCCTACAATGAAAAACTGTTTTTT. Protein: CSGGESYNEKLFF. This chain links TRBV29-1 with TRBJ1-4; D possibly corresponds to TRBD1 (5 bases). Trimming took 7 bases from V and 5 from J, leaving 14 bases between them. The CDR3 runs 13 residues. The germline V gene has CDR1 SQVTM and CDR2 ANQGSEA.

V is TRBV7-3 and J is TRBJ1-5, with 9 bases fitting TRBD1. Trimming at V came to 5 bases and at J to 5 bases, leaving 4 bases not matched to a gene. The CDR3 has 14 residues. From germline, CDR1 is SGHTA and CDR2 FQGTGA. The CDR3 region has the DNA TGTGCCAGCAGCACGGGACAGGGCTATCAGCCCCAGCATTTT. It is translated as CASSTGQGYQPQHF.

This clone turned up a few times. The J gene is TRBJ1-3, the V gene TRBV27, with D possibly TRBD1 on 6 matching bases. This CDR3 is 14 amino acids long. V lost 10 bases, J lost 0 bases, and 13 bases lay in between. From germline, CDR1 is MNHEY and CDR2 SMNVEV (reference sequence). The CDR3 nucleotides read TGTGCCAAGGACAGCCCCTACTCTGGAAACACCATATATTTT. Amino acids: CAKDSPYSGNTIYF.

CDR3 loop: CAWRDRQGANTIYF. For the CDR3, the DNA is TGTGCCTGGAGAGACCGACAGGGGGCAAACACCATATATTTT. The chain is built from TRBV30 and TRBJ1-3; 10 positions agree with TRBD1. The germline V gene has CDR1 GTSNPN and CDR2 SVGIG (reference sequence). V dropped 3 bases and J dropped 6; count of bases not matched to a gene: 5. The length of the CDR3 is 14 residues.

Only a few counts were recorded for this clone. This chain links TRBV6-1 with TRBJ2-5; no firm D call. Germline loops: CDR1 MNHNS, CDR2 SASEGT. Trimming cost V 6 bases and J 2 bases, with 10 bases left between them. The CDR3 is 13 residues long. CDR3 coding DNA: TGTGCCAGCAGAGAACAGCCGCAAGAGACCCAGTACTTC. It yields the protein CASREQPQETQYF.